The source of this TCR beta chain is a study of naive and memory T cell subsets. Study-level findings and limits: Naive repertoires, especially CD8, held a few larger clonotypes, possibly memory cells re-expressing CD45RA.

An equimolar mix of two oligonucleotides served as the beta constant-region primer for TRBC1 and TRBC2. The ligated cDNA underwent four PCR rounds using SP2 and nested alpha and beta constant-region primers. TCRdb analysed the UMI-ligation and nested PCR reads with MiXCR anew, one entry per CDR3 protein. The data contain 120,000 to 150,000 distinct CDR3 sequences, under 25% of them singletons. The CDR3 is 15 residues long. Germline V gene data show CDR1 as SGHVS and CDR2 as FNYEAQ. J gave up 4 bases and V 1 base, and 3 bases lay outside the gene matches. This clonotype was seen many times. The antigen remains undetermined.

This clonotype originated in a human donor in good health. The sample taken for sequencing was naive CD4+ T cells from blood. The V and J genes are TRBV7-6 and TRBJ2-7; 11 positions match TRBD2. CDR3 coding DNA: TGTGCCAGCAGCTTAGGCGGGACTAGCGGTTACGAGCAGTACTTC. Protein product: CASSLGGTSGYEQYF. Drawing the rest from reference TRBV7-6 and TRBJ2-7, the complete variable domain is GAGVSQSPRYKVTKRGQDVALRCDPISGHVSLYWYRQALGQGPEFLTYFNYEAQQDKSGLPNDRFSAERPEGSISTLTIQRTEQRDSAMYRCASSLGGTSGYEQYFGPGTRLTVT.